The clone carrying this T cell receptor beta chain was seen a few times. The antigen remains unidentified. These data are taken from a study of cytomegalovirus exposure and HLA in healthy donors. Points from the study as a whole: The classifier was said to identify cytomegalovirus status with high specificity and sensitivity.

In germline, CDR1 is MNHEY, CDR2 SVGAGI. The CDR3 runs to 14 residues. Trimming took 6 bases from V and 8 from J, leaving 19 bases between them. Primers included in the PCR were 60 Vbeta and 13 Jbeta primers. The protocol was immunoSEQ multiplex PCR, while the TCRdb copy is restricted to in-frame clones and leaves out a portion. The data contain fewer than 100,000 clones, 75% to 80% of them singletons. The material sequenced was PBMCs. The V and J genes are TRBV6-5 and TRBJ1-2, with a possible D match to TRBD1 (5 bases). This receptor was obtained from a woman aged 40 to 50 in good health and CMV-seronegative. The CDR3 here is CASSALGGEGGYTF. CDR3 nucleotides: TGTGCCAGCAGCGCCCTGGGAGGGGAGGGAGGCTACACCTTC.